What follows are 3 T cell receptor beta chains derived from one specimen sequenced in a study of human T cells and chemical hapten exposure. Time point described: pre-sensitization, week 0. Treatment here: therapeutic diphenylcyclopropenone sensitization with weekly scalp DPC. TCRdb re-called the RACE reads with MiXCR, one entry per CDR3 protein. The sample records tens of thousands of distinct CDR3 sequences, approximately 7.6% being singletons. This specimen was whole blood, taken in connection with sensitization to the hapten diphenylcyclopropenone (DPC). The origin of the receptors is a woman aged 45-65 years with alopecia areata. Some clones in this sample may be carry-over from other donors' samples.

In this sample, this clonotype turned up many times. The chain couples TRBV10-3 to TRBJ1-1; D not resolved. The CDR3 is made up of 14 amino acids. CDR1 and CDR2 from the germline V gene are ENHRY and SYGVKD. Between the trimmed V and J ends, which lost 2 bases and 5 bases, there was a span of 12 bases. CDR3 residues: CAISEPVVGTEAFF. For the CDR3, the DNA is TGTGCCATCAGTGAGCCAGTGGTGGGGACTGAAGCTTTCTTT.

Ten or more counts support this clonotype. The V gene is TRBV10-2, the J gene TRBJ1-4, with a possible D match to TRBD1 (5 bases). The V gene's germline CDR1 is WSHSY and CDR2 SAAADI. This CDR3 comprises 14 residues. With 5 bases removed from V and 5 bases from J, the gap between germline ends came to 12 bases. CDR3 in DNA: TGCGCCAGCAGTTTCCGGGACGGAAATGAAAAACTGTTTTTT. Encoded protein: CASSFRDGNEKLFF.

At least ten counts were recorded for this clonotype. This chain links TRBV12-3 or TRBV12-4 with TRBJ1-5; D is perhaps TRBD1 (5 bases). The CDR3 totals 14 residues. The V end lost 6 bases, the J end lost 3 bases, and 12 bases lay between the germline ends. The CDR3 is CASSLPGTNQPQHF. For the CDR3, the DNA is TGTGCCAGCAGCCTCCCAGGGACCAATCAGCCCCAGCATTTT.